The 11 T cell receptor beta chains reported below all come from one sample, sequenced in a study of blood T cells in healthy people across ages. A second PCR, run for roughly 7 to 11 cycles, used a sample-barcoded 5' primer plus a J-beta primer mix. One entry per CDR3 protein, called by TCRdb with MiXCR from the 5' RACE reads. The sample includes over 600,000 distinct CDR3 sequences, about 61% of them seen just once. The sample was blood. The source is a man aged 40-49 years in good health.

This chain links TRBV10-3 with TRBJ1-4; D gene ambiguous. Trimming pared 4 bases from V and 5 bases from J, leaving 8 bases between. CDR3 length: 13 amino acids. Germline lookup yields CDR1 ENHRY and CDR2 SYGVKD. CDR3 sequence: CAISGAENEKLFF. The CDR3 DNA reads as TGTGCCATCAGTGGCGCAGAGAATGAAAAACTGTTTTTT.

The chain's CDR3 is CASTVSGRVVSTDTQYF. The CDR3 nucleotides are TGTGCCAGCACCGTAAGCGGGAGGGTCGTTAGCACAGATACGCAGTATTTT. This chain links TRBV2 with TRBJ2-3; 10 bases match TRBD2. Per germline, CDR1 SNHLY and CDR2 FYNNEI. Germline trimming cut 7 bases from V and 0 bases from J; bases unmatched to any gene: 10. CDR3 size: 17 residues.

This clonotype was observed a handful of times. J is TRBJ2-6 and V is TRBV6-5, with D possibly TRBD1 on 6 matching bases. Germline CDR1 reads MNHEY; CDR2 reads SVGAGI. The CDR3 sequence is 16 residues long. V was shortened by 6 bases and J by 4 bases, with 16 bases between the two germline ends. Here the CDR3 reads CASRLTGSSGANVLTF. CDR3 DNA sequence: TGTGCCAGCAGACTTACAGGGTCCTCCGGGGCCAACGTCCTGACTTTC.

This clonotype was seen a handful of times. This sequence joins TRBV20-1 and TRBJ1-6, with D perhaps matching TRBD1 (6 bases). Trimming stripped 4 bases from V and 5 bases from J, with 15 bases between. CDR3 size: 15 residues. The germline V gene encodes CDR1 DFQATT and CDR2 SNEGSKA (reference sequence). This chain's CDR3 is CSATWGAMDNSPLHF. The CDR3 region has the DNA TGCAGTGCTACATGGGGGGCGATGGATAATTCACCCCTCCACTTT.

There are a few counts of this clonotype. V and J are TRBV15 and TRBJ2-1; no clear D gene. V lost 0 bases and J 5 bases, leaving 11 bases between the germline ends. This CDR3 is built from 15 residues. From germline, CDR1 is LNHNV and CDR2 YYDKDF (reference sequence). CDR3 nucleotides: TGTGCCACCAGCAGAGATGTCGTAGGGAACAATGAGCAGTTCTTC. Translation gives CATSRDVVGNNEQFF.

The CDR3 nucleotides read TGTGCCAGCAGTTTCATGCGAACCGAGGGAAATCAGCCCCAGCATTTT. This encodes CASSFMRTEGNQPQHF. The chain recombines TRBV28 with TRBJ1-5, with D unclear. The CDR3 is 16 amino acids. Between the trimmed V and J ends, which lost 3 bases and 4 bases, there was a span of 16 bases. Per germline, CDR1 MDHEN and CDR2 SYDVKM. Variable domain in full (rest from reference TRBV28 and TRBJ1-5): DVKVTQSSRYLVKRTGEKVFLECVQDMDHENMFWYRQDPGLGLRLIYFSYDVKMKEKGDIPEGYSVSREKKERFSLILESASTNQTSMYLCASSFMRTEGNQPQHFGDGTRLSIL.

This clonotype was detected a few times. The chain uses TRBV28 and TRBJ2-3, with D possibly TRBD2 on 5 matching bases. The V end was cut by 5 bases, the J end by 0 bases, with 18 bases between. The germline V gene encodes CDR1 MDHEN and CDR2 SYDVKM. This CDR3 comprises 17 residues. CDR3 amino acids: CASSGRAEILSTDTQYF. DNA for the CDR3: TGTGCCAGCAGTGGCCGAGCGGAGATCTTGAGCACAGATACGCAGTATTTT.

CDR3 sequence: CSASMPGEYF. The DNA of the CDR3 is TGCAGTGCTAGCATGCCGGGGGAGTACTTC. J is TRBJ2-5 and V is TRBV20-1; tentative D call: TRBD2 (6 bases). The V end was cut by 3 bases, the J end by 12 bases, with 11 bases between. This CDR3 region has 10 residues. The V gene's germline CDR1 is DFQATT and CDR2 SNEGSKA (reference sequence).

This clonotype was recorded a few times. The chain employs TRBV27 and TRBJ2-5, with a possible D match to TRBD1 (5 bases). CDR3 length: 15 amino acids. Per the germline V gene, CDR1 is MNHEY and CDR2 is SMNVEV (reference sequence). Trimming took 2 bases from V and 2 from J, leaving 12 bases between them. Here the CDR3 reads CASSLTWGQQETQYF. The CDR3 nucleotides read TGTGCCAGCAGTTTAACGTGGGGCCAACAAGAGACCCAGTACTTC.

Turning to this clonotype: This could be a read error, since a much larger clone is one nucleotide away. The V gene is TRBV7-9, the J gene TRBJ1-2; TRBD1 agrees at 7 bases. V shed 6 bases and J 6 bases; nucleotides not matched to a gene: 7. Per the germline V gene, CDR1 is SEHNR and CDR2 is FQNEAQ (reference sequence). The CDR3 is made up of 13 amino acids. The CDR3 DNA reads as TGTGCCAGCAGGGAGGGACAGACCGATGGCTACACCTTC. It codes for CASREGQTDGYTF.

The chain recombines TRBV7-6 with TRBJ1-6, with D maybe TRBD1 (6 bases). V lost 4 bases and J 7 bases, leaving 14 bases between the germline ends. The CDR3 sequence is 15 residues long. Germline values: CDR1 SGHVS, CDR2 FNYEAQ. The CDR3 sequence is CASSSLPRGNSPLHF. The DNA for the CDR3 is TGTGCCAGCAGCTCCCTCCCTAGGGGGAATTCACCCCTCCACTTT.